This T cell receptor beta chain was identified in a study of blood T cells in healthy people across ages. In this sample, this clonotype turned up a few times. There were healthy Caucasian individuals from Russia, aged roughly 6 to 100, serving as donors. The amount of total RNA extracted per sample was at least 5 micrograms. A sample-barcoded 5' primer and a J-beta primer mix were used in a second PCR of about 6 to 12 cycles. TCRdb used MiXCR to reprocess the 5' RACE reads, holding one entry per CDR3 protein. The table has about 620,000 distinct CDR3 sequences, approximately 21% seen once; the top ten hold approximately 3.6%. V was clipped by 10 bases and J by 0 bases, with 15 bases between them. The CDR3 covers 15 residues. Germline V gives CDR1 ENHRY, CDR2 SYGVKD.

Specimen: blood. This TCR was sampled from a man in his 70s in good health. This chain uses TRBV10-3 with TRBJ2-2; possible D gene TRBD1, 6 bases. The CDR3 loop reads CATLRDKANTGELFF. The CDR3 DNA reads TGTGCCACCCTCCGGGACAAGGCGAACACCGGGGAGCTGTTTTTT.